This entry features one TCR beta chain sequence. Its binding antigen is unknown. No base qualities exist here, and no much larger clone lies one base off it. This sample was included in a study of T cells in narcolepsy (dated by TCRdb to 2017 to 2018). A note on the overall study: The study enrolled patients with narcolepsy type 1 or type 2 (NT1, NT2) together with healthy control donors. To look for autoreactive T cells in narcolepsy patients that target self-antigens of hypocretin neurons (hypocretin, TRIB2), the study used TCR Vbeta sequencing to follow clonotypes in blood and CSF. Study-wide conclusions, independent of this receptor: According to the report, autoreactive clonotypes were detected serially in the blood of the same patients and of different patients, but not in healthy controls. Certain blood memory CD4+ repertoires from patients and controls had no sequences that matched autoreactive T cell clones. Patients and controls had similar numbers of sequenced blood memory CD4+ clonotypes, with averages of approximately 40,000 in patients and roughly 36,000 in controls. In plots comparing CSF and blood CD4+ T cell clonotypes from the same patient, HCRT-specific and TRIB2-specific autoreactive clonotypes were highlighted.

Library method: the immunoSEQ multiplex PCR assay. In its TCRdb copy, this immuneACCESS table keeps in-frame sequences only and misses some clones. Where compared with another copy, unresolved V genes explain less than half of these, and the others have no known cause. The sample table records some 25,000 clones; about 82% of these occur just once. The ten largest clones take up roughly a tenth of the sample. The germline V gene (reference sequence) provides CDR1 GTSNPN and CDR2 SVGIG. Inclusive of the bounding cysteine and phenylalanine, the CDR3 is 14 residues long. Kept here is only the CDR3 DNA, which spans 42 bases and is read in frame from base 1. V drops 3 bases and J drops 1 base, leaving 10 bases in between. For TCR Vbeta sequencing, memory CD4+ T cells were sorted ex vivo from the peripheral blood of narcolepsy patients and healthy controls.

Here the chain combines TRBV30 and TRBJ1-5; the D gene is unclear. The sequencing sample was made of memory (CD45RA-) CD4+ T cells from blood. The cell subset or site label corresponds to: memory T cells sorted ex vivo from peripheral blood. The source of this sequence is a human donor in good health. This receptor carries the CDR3 CAWREDGSNQPQHF. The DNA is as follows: TGTGCCTGGAGGGAAGACGGAAGCAATCAGCCCCAGCATTTT.